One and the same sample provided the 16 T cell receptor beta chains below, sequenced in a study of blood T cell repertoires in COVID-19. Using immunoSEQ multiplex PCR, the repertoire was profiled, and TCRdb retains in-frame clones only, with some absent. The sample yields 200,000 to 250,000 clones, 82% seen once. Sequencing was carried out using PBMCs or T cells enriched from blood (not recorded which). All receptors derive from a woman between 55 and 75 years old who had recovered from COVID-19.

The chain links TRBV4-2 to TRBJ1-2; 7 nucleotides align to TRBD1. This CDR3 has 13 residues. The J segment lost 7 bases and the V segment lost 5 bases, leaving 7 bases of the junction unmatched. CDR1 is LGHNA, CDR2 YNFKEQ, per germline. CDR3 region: CASSAPGQPGYTF. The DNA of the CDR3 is TGTGCCAGCAGCGCACCGGGACAGCCTGGCTACACCTTC.

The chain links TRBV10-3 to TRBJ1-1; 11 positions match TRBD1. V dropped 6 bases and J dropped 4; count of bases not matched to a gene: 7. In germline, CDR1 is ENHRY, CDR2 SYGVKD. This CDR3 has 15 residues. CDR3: CAISGQGAVPTEAFF. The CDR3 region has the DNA TGTGCCATCAGCGGACAGGGGGCTGTTCCCACTGAAGCTTTCTTT.

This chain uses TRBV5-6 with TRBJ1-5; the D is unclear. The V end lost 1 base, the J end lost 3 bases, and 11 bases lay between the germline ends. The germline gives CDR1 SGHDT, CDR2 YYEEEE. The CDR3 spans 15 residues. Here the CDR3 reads CASSLFLAHNQPQHF. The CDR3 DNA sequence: TGTGCCAGCAGCTTGTTCCTGGCCCACAATCAGCCCCAGCATTTT.

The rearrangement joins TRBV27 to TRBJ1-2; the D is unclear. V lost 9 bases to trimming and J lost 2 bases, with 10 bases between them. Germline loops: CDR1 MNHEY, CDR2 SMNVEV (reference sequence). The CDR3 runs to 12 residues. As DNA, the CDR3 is TGTGCCAGTGGTGCACGGAACTATGGCTACACCTTC. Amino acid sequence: CASGARNYGYTF.

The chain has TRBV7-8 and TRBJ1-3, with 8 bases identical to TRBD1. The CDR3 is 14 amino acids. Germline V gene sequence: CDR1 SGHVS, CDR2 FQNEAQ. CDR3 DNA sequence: TGTGCGGCAGGGGGCGGGGCCTCTGGAAACACCATATATTTT. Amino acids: CAAGGGASGNTIYF.

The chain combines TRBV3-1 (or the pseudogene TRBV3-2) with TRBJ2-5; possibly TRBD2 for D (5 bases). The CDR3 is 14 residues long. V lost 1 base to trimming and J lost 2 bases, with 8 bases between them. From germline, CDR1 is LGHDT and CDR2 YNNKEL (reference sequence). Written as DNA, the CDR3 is TGTGCCAGCAGCCAAGCCGGACTGCAAGAGACCCAGTACTTC. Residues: CASSQAGLQETQYF.

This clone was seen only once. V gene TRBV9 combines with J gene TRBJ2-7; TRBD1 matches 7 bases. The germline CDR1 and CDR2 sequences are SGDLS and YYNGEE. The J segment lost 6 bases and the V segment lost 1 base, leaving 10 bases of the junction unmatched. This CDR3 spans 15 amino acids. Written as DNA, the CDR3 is TGTGCCAGCAGCGTAACTGGGCAGGGGGTGGGCGAGCAGTACTTC. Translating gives CASSVTGQGVGEQYF.

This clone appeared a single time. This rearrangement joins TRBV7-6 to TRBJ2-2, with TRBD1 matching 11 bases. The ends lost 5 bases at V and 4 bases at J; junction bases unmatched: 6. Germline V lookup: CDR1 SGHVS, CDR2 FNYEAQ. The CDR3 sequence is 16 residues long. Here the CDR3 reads CASSPTGQGVTGELFF. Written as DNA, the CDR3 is TGTGCCAGCAGCCCTACGGGACAGGGGGTCACCGGGGAGCTGTTTTTT.

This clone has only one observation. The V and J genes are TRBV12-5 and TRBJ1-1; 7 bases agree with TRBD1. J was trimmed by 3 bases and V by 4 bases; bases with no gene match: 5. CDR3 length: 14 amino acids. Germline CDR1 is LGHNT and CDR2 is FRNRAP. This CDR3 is CASGSGTAYTEAFF. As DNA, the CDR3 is TGTGCTAGTGGTTCCGGGACAGCGTACACTGAAGCTTTCTTT.

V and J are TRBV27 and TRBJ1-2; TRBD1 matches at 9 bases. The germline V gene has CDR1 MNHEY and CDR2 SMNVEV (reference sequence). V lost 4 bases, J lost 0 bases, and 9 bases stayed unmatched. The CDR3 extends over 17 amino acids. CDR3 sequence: CASSSYPGQGANYGYTF. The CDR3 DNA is TGTGCCAGCAGTTCATATCCGGGACAGGGAGCTAACTATGGCTACACCTTC.

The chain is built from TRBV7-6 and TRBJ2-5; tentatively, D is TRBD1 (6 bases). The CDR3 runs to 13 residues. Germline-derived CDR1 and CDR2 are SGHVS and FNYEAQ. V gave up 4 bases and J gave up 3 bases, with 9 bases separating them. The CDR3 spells CASSSGQKETQYF. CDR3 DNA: TGTGCCAGCAGCTCCGGACAGAAAGAGACCCAGTACTTC.

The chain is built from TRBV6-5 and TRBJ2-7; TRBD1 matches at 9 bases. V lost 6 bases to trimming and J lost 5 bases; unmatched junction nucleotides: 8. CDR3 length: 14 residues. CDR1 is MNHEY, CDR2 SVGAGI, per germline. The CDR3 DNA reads TGTGCCAGCAGCTACAGGGGGCGCATCGACGAGCAGTACTTC. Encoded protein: CASSYRGRIDEQYF.

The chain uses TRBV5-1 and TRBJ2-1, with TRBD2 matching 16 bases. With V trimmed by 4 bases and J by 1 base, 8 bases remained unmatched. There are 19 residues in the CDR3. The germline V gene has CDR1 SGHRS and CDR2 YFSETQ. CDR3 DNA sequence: TGCGCCAGCAGCCCGGGACTAGCGGGAGGGCCGGGGTCCTACAATGAGCAGTTCTTC. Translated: CASSPGLAGGPGSYNEQFF.

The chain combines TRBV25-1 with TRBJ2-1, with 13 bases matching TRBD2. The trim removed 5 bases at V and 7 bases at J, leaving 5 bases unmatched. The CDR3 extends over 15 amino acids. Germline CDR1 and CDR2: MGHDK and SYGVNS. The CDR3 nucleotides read TGTGCCAGCAGTATACTAGCGGGGGGGCTGAATGAGCAGTTCTTC. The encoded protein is CASSILAGGLNEQFF.

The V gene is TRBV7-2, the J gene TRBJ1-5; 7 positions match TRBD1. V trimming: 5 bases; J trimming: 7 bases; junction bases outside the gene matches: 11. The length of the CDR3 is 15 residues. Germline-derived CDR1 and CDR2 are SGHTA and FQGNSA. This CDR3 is CASSLYGGTDQPQHF. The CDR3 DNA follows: TGTGCCAGCAGCCTATATGGGGGGACAGACCAGCCCCAGCATTTT.

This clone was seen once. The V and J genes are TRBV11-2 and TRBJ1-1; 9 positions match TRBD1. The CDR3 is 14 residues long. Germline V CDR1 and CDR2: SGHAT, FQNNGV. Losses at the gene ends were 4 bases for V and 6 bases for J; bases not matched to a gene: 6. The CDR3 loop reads CASSYPDRGPEAFF. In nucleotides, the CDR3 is TGTGCCAGCAGCTACCCGGACAGGGGCCCTGAAGCTTTCTTT. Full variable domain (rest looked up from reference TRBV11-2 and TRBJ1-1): EAGVAQSPRYKIIEKRQSVAFWCNPISGHATLYWYQQILGQGPKLLIQFQNNGVVDDSQLPKDRFSAERLKGVDSTLKIQPAKLEDSAVYLCASSYPDRGPEAFFGQGTRLTVV.